Below are 8 T cell receptor beta chains sequenced from a single sample in a study of CD8 T cells in Susac syndrome. Random hexamers were used to reverse transcribe an amount of roughly 0.5 to 1 ug RNA. MiXCR, run by TCRdb on the immunoSEQ multiplex PCR reads, gives a single entry per CDR3 protein. Here the sample spans over 95,000 distinct CDR3 sequences, about 90% being singletons. Material: CD4+ T cells from PBMCs. The receptors come from a human donor in good health.

The V gene is TRBV30, the J gene TRBJ2-7, with D perhaps matching TRBD1 or TRBD2 (5 bases each). Germline V gives CDR1 GTSNPN, CDR2 SVGIG (reference sequence). V dropped 0 bases and J dropped 2 bases, with 14 bases sitting between them. CDR3 size: 15 residues. CDR3 region: CAWSVSGTVAYEQYF. The CDR3 DNA is TGTGCCTGGAGTGTATCCGGGACCGTCGCCTACGAGCAGTACTTC.

This chain uses TRBV6-1 with TRBJ2-3; the D is unclear. V lost 1 base to trimming and J lost 6 bases, with 5 bases between them. Germline V gene sequence: CDR1 MNHNS, CDR2 SASEGT. This CDR3 spans 12 amino acids. Here the CDR3 DNA reads TGTGCCAGCAGTGAAGTTCGTGATACGCAGTATTTT. As protein: CASSEVRDTQYF.

The chain joins TRBV2 to TRBJ1-1; maybe TRBD1 (5 bases). Trimming shortened V by 5 bases and J by 4 bases, and 14 bases separated the two germline ends. This CDR3 region has 14 residues. CDR1 SNHLY and CDR2 FYNNEI come from the germline V gene. Here the CDR3 reads CASSSQGRITEAFF. CDR3 DNA: TGTGCCAGCAGTAGCCAGGGTAGGATCACTGAAGCTTTCTTT.

The chain joins TRBV4-3 to TRBJ1-2, with TRBD1 as a possible D gene (5 bases). V lost 0 bases, J lost 6 bases, and 14 bases lay in between. Looked up from germline, CDR1 is LGHNA and CDR2 is YSLEER. The CDR3 has 15 residues. The CDR3 DNA reads as TGCGCCAGCAGCCAAGAGAGTTCAGGGATGGATGGCTACACCTTC. This translates into CASSQESSGMDGYTF.

The chain carries TRBV9 and TRBJ2-1; D might be TRBD1 (5 bases). Germline CDR1 SGDLS, CDR2 YYNGEE. CDR3 length: 15 residues. The V end lost 4 bases, the J end lost 6 bases, and 17 bases lay between the germline ends. The CDR3 sequence: CASSLSQGAGNEQFF. The CDR3 bases are TGTGCCAGCAGCCTATCCCAAGGGGCCGGCAATGAGCAGTTCTTC. Based on the CDR3 plus reference TRBV9 and TRBJ2-1, the full variable domain is DSGVTQTPKHLITATGQRVTLRCSPRSGDLSVYWYQQSLDQGLQFLIQYYNGEERAKGNILERFSAQQFPDLHSELNLSSLELGDSALYFCASSLSQGAGNEQFFGPGTRLTVL.

The CDR3 bases are TGCAGTGCTCGGCGACAGGGGACGAATGAAAAACTGTTTTTT. It yields the protein CSARRQGTNEKLFF. This chain connects TRBV20-1 to TRBJ1-4; 8 bases are shared with TRBD1. CDR3 length equals 14 residues. The germline V gene encodes CDR1 DFQATT and CDR2 SNEGSKA (reference sequence). Trimming took 5 bases from V and 5 from J; bases not matched to a gene: 7.

The genes are TRBV27 and TRBJ1-2; 8 nucleotides align to TRBD1. The CDR3 extends over 19 amino acids. The V gene's germline CDR1 is MNHEY and CDR2 SMNVEV (reference sequence). Germline trimming cut 5 bases from V and 4 bases from J; bases unmatched to any gene: 21. DNA of the CDR3: TGTGCCAGCAGTCCCATCCTATCCATGGACAGGGCATCAAGCTATGGCTACACCTTC. Translated, it gives CASSPILSMDRASSYGYTF.

The chain combines TRBV5-1 with TRBJ1-4, with 9 bases fitting TRBD1. This CDR3 comprises 19 residues. V was pared by 3 bases and J by 8 bases, with 20 bases of the junction left unmatched. The germline CDR1 and CDR2 sequences are SGHRS and YFSETQ. The CDR3 DNA reads as TGCGCCAGCAGCTCAACCGGGACAGGGTTAGGGGCGGTGCGAGAAAAACTGTTTTTT. This gives the protein CASSSTGTGLGAVREKLFF. The variable domain in full, with the rest retrieved from reference TRBV5-1 and TRBJ1-4, is KAGVTQTPRYLIKTRGQQVTLSCSPISGHRSVSWYQQTPGQGLQFLFEYFSETQRNKGNFPGRFSGRQFSNSRSEMNVSTLELGDSALYLCASSSTGTGLGAVREKLFFGSGTQLSVL.